The source of this TCR beta chain is a study of blood T cell repertoires in COVID-19. The CDR3 is 16 residues long. Per the germline V gene, CDR1 is SGHRS and CDR2 is YFSETQ. Unmatched junction bases numbered 4, after V lost 3 bases and J lost 5 bases. Sequencing used immunoSEQ multiplex PCR; TCRdb keeps in-frame clones, though not all of them. The data show some 390,000 clones, around 89% seen once. Individuals drawn from around 25 US areas were about 18 to 90 years old. Sequenced sample: PBMCs or T cells enriched from blood (not recorded which). The source is a man younger than 40 who had recovered from COVID-19. The V and J genes are TRBV5-1 and TRBJ2-2, with 13 nucleotides matching TRBD2. The CDR3 loop is CASSSGLAGATGELFF. The CDR3 bases are TGCGCCAGCAGCTCAGGACTAGCGGGAGCAACCGGGGAGCTGTTTTTT.